This T cell receptor beta chain stems from a study of shared clonotypes between healthy human individuals. Study-wide results and limits: The genetic and exposure-history diversity represented was limited by few donors.

Assay execution took place at the deep level. Assay: immunoSEQ multiplex PCR; the TCRdb copy retains only in-frame clones and omits some. The profile shows some 900,000 clones, approximately 80% of them singletons. This clone came up a few times. The antigen is undetermined. Sequencing used memory CD4+ T cells sorted from blood. The subset is: CD45RA-negative fraction. This clonotype originated in a young man in good health.

The chain's CDR3 is CASSGTGWNEQFF. For the CDR3, the DNA is TGTGCCAGTAGTGGGACTGGCTGGAATGAGCAGTTCTTC. V and J are TRBV19 and TRBJ2-1, with a weak D call TRBD2 (6 bases). The CDR3 is 13 amino acids. Germline-derived CDR1 and CDR2 are LNHDA and SQIVND (reference sequence). Deletions cut 5 bases from V and 7 bases from J, with 12 bases between.